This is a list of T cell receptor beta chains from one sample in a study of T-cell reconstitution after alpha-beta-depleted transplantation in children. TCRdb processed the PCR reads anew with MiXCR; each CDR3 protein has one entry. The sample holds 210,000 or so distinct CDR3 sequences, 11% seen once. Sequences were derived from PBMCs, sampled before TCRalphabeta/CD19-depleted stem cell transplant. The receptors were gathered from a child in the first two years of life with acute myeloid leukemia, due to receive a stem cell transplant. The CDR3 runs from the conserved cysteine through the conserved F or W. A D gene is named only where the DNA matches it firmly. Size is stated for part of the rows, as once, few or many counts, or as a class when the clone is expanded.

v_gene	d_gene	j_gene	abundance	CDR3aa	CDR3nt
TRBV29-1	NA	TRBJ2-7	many	CSVVTRTYEQYF	TGCAGCGTTGTTACCAGGACCTACGAGCAGTACTTC
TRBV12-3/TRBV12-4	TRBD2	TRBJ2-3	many	CASSPAGGTDTQYF	TGTGCCAGCAGCCCAGCGGGAGGGACAGATACGCAGTATTTT
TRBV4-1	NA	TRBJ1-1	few	CASSQVESNTEAFF	TGCGCCAGCAGCCAAGTAGAGTCGAACACTGAAGCTTTCTTT
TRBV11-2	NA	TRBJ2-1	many	CASSFEALYYNEQFF	TGTGCCAGCAGCTTCGAGGCCTTATATTACAATGAGCAGTTCTTC
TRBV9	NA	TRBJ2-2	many	CASSVGGAHTGELFF	TGTGCCAGCAGCGTAGGGGGCGCGCACACCGGGGAGCTGTTTTTT
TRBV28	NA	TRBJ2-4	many	CASSSPRDGNIQYF	TGTGCCAGCAGTTCCCCCAGGGACGGAAACATTCAGTACTTC
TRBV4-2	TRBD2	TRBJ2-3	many	CASSQGPSGRTDTQYF	TGTGCCAGCAGCCAAGGACCTAGCGGGAGAACAGATACGCAGTATTTT
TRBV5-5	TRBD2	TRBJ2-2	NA	CASSSEIAGGRHGELFF	TGTGCCAGCAGCTCGGAAATAGCGGGAGGCCGTCACGGGGAGCTGTTTTTT
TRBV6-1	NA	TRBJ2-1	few	CASRPTGTPYNEQFF	TGTGCCAGCAGGCCCACCGGGACCCCATACAATGAGCAGTTCTTC
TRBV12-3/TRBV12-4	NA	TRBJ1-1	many	CASSETGMNTEAFF	TGTGCCAGCAGCGAAACAGGGATGAACACTGAAGCTTTCTTT
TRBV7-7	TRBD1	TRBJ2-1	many	CASSPTGANYNEQFF	TGTGCCAGCAGCCCGACAGGGGCAAACTACAATGAGCAGTTCTTC
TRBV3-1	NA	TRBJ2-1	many	CASSRGGREQFF	TGTGCCAGCAGCAGAGGTGGGCGTGAGCAGTTCTTC
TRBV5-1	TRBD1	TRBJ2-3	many	CASSPGTGTDTQYF	TGCGCCAGCAGCCCCGGGACAGGCACAGATACGCAGTATTTT
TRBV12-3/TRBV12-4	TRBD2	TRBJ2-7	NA	CASSLGRTSVEQYF	TGTGCCAGCAGTTTAGGCCGGACTAGCGTCGAGCAGTACTTC